Listed here are 16 T cell receptor beta chains from one sample, sequenced in a study of blood T cell repertoires in COVID-19. Clones were read by immunoSEQ multiplex PCR, and TCRdb kept only the in-frame ones, dropping some. The table has about 10,000 clones, around 78% seen once. Sequencing input: peripheral blood. The receptor source for this set is a human donor in a cohort sampled during active COVID-19.

The CDR3 here is CASSLGGGIQETQYF. CDR3 nucleotide sequence: TGTGCCAGCAGCTTAGGTGGGGGGATCCAAGAGACCCAGTACTTC. The V gene is TRBV7-3, the J gene TRBJ2-5; possible D gene TRBD2, 6 bases. The CDR3 covers 15 residues. The V end was cut by 2 bases, the J end by 1 base, with 11 bases between. Germline V CDR1 and CDR2: SGHTA, FQGTGA.

The chain uses TRBV6-5 and TRBJ1-6, with D possibly being TRBD1 (6 bases). The CDR3 length is 14 residues. Trimming pared 10 bases from V and 7 bases from J, leaving 17 bases between. CDR1 and CDR2 from the germline V gene are MNHEY and SVGAGI. The CDR3 protein is CAITQGAVNSPLHF. DNA for the CDR3: TGTGCCATCACACAGGGAGCGGTAAATTCACCCCTCCACTTT.

V usage is TRBV7-2 and J usage is TRBJ2-7; maybe TRBD1 (6 bases). The CDR3 spans 13 residues. V lost 5 bases and J lost 6, with 14 bases in between. Looked up from germline, CDR1 is SGHTA and CDR2 is FQGNSA. The CDR3 DNA reads TGTGCCAGCAGCCTCAGGGGCGCCAGCGAGCAGTACTTC. This codes for CASSLRGASEQYF.

The chain is built from TRBV11-2 and TRBJ2-2; maybe TRBD1 (6 bases). The CDR3 has 15 amino acids. Trimming took 5 bases from V and 1 from J, leaving 11 bases between them. The germline gives CDR1 SGHAT, CDR2 FQNNGV. The CDR3 loop is CASSTTGLNTGELFF. As DNA, the CDR3 is TGTGCCAGCAGCACCACAGGGCTGAACACCGGGGAGCTGTTTTTT.

The V call is TRBV6-5, the J call TRBJ2-1; TRBD2 aligns across 11 bases. The CDR3 runs 15 residues. With V trimmed by 4 bases and J by 10 bases, 9 bases remained unmatched. Germline CDR1 is MNHEY and CDR2 is SVGAGI. CDR3 in DNA: TGTGCCAGCAGTTCCCCTAGCGGGGGGCCGGAGGAGCAGTTCTTC. It specifies CASSSPSGGPEEQFF.

The rearrangement joins TRBV7-6 to TRBJ2-7, with a tentative D call TRBD1 (6 bases). The CDR3 has 15 amino acids. V was cut by 3 bases and J by 2 bases, with 14 bases left in between. The germline CDR1 and CDR2 sequences are SGHVS and FNYEAQ. The CDR3: CASSLQGQPPYEQYF. The CDR3 coding sequence is TGTGCCAGCAGCTTGCAAGGACAGCCGCCCTACGAGCAGTACTTC.

This clone was detected once. The V call is TRBV29-1, the J call TRBJ2-7; 8 bases match TRBD2. CDR3 length equals 15 residues. Losses at the gene ends were 0 bases for V and 3 bases for J; bases not matched to a gene: 7. Germline CDR1 and CDR2: SQVTM and ANQGSEA. DNA of the CDR3: TGCAGCGTTGAAGATCGCCTAGCGGGCAACTACGAGCAGTACTTC. Residues: CSVEDRLAGNYEQYF.

This clone came up once. The chain couples TRBV5-1 to TRBJ1-2; TRBD1 might be the D (5 bases). The germline V and J ends were trimmed by 4 bases and 0 bases, with 10 bases remaining between them. This CDR3 is 14 amino acids long. Germline V gives CDR1 SGHRS, CDR2 YFSETQ. The CDR3 sequence: CASSAGLANYGYTF. The CDR3 DNA is TGCGCCAGCAGCGCGGGACTTGCTAACTATGGCTACACCTTC.

This clone was seen a handful of times. This chain links TRBV4-1 with TRBJ1-2; possible D gene TRBD1, 5 bases. The V gene lost 0 bases and the J gene lost 5 bases, with 10 bases spanning the gap. CDR1 and CDR2 from the germline V gene are MGHRA and YSYEKL. This CDR3 comprises 14 residues. The CDR3 bases are TGCGCCAGCAGCCAAGAGGCAGGGAAATATGGCTACACCTTC. It is translated as CASSQEAGKYGYTF.

The genes are TRBV9 and TRBJ1-2; D not certain. This CDR3 is 15 amino acids long. Looked up from germline, CDR1 is SGDLS and CDR2 is YYNGEE. The V and J ends lost 0 bases and 1 base respectively, with 10 bases between them. CDR3 in DNA: TGTGCCAGCAGCGTAGTGGGCAGTCTTAACTATGGCTACACCTTC. It yields the protein CASSVVGSLNYGYTF.

CDR3 coding DNA: TGTGCCAGCAGTCCACAGGGGGCTGGGTACACTGAAGCTTTCTTT. Its protein product is CASSPQGAGYTEAFF. J is TRBJ1-1 and V is TRBV6-5; 9 nucleotides agree with TRBD1. Germline CDR1 and CDR2: MNHEY and SVGAGI. CDR3 length: 15 amino acids. The junction had 7 bases not matched to a gene; V was cut back by 5 bases and J by 3 bases.

This chain joins TRBV25-1 and TRBJ2-7; D perhaps matches TRBD1 (5 bases). The length of the CDR3 is 14 residues. Trimming left V 9 bases short and J 0 bases short, with 15 bases between. Germline assignment: CDR1 MGHDK and CDR2 SYGVNS. CDR3 DNA sequence: TGTGCCAGGCGTAGGGGAACAGGCTCCTACGAGCAGTACTTC. The encoded protein is CARRRGTGSYEQYF.

The chain couples TRBV6-6 to TRBJ1-3; perhaps TRBD1 as D (5 bases). The CDR3 consists of 14 residues. The germline gives CDR1 MNHNY, CDR2 SVGAGI (reference sequence). V lost 10 bases and J lost 0, with 13 bases in between. Here the CDR3 DNA reads TGTGCCACCTACAGGAGAAGCTCTGGAAACACCATATATTTT. Translation: CATYRRSSGNTIYF.

The V gene is TRBV5-7, the J gene TRBJ2-5; TRBD1 matches at 7 bases. TRBV5-7 is noted as an ORF with a role that remains uncertain. The CDR3 spans 14 residues. V lost 4 bases to trimming and J lost 2 bases; unmatched junction nucleotides: 5. The CDR3 sequence: CASSDLGQQETQYF. The CDR3, as DNA: TGTGCCAGCAGCGATCTGGGACAGCAAGAGACCCAGTACTTC.

V and J are TRBV6-5 and TRBJ1-5, with 9 bases aligning to TRBD1. CDR3 size: 15 residues. Germline V gene sequence: CDR1 MNHEY, CDR2 SVGAGI. With 6 bases clipped from V and 1 base from J, the junction kept 4 bases outside the gene matches. CDR3 loop: CASRGQGSSNQPQHF. In DNA form, the CDR3 reads TGTGCCAGCAGGGGACAGGGATCCAGCAATCAGCCCCAGCATTTT.

This clone occurred once. The chain uses TRBV6-6 and TRBJ2-7, with TRBD1 as a possible D gene (6 bases). This CDR3 is built from 13 residues. Germline-derived CDR1 and CDR2 are MNHNY and SVGAGI (reference sequence). Trimming took 2 bases from V and 7 from J, leaving 12 bases between them. For the CDR3, the DNA is TGTGCCAGCAGTTACCCTACCGGACAGGAGCAGTACTTC. This encodes CASSYPTGQEQYF.